Described below is a single T cell receptor beta chain sequence and its context. The same CDR3 is also encoded by other DNA sequences in this sample. The data were taken from a study of cytomegalovirus exposure and HLA in healthy donors. The CDR3 covers 15 residues. The V gene's germline CDR1 is KGHSH and CDR2 LQKENI. With V trimmed by 6 bases and J by 2 bases, 4 bases remained unmatched. The PCR ran on 60 Vbeta and 13 Jbeta primers. Repertoires were generated with immunoSEQ multiplex PCR, while TCRdb's copy carries only in-frame clones and drops some. The table shows some 150,000 clones, with roughly 87% occurring only once.

The sequenced material came from PBMCs. The chain has TRBV18 and TRBJ1-5, with 10 bases matching TRBD1. The clonotype comes from a man aged 30 to 39 in good health and CMV-seropositive. DNA for the CDR3: TGTGCCAGCTCGCCGGACAGGGGGGGCAATCAGCCCCAGCATTTT. This translates into CASSPDRGGNQPQHF.